This TCR beta chain was captured by sequencing in a study of blood T cell repertoires in COVID-19. At the level of the study: Two negative PCRs, clearance, or symptom resolution were required of recovered Cohort 3 donors. The origin of the acute and convalescent COVID-19 samples was the United States, Italy and Spain.

Assignment of participants to cohorts was predicated upon participant-reported clinical history. Authors' methods: For nucleated cells, counts were estimated from reference gene primer amplification. Clones were read by immunoSEQ multiplex PCR, and TCRdb kept only the in-frame ones, dropping some. That table furnishes V, J and clone size, whereas the DNA furnished D and trimming. Of hundreds of thousands of clones in the sample, more than 70% are singletons; the top ten hold over 2%. Germline V CDR1 and CDR2: SGHNT, YYREEE (reference sequence). Trimming at V came to 4 bases and at J to 1 base, leaving 10 bases not matched to a gene. This CDR3 has 17 residues.

This TCR came from an older woman in a cohort exposed to, infected with or recovered from COVID-19 (not recorded which). The chain employs TRBV5-4 and TRBJ2-1, with 8 bases lining up with TRBD1. The source material was PBMCs or T cells enriched from blood (not recorded which). The CDR3 DNA reads as TGTGCCAGCAGCCTGACAGGGGCAAGGGGATCCTACAATGAGCAGTTCTTC. Its translation is CASSLTGARGSYNEQFF.